This is a list of T cell receptor beta chains from one sample in a study of precursors of human CD4 cytotoxic T cells. A single record per CDR3 protein comes from TCRdb applying MiXCR to the reads. In the table there are about 800 distinct CDR3 sequences, 20% to 25% of which are singletons. Material: memory CD4+ T cells from blood (PBMCs). The source of these receptors is a human donor in good health. Both conserved end residues are part of each CDR3. A D gene is named only where the DNA matches it firmly. Some rows mark clone size as missing; the rest say once, few, many or name a class of expanded clone.

J: TRBJ1-6
size: large
D: TRBD1
V: TRBV20-1
DNA: TGCAGTGCTAGGAGGCAGGGACAGGTGAATTCACCCCTCCACTTT
CDR3: CSARRQGQVNSPLHF

J: TRBJ2-7
size: few
D: -
V: TRBV27
DNA: TGTGCCAGCAGTTTATCAAGGGATTCCTACGAGCAGTACTTC
CDR3: CASSLSRDSYEQYF

J: TRBJ1-2
size: few
D: -
V: TRBV5-8
DNA: TGTGCCAGCAGCTTGACAGGGATGGACTATGGCTACACCTTC
CDR3: CASSLTGMDYGYTF

J: TRBJ2-2
size: -
D: TRBD2
V: TRBV20-1
DNA: TGCAGTGCTAGCGCCGTCGGACTAGCGGCCGGGGAGCTGTTTTTT
CDR3: CSASAVGLAAGELFF

J: TRBJ2-3
size: -
D: -
V: TRBV6-6
DNA: TGTGCCAGCAGTTACTCCCAGGGGAGGGATGCGCAGTATTTT
CDR3: CASSYSQGRDAQYF

J: TRBJ2-3
size: -
D: -
V: TRBV30
DNA: TGTGCCTGGCGAAAACAGGGCGGAGACGGCACAGATACGCAGTATTTT
CDR3: CAWRKQGGDGTDTQYF

J: TRBJ2-7
size: few
D: -
V: TRBV5-1
DNA: TGCGCCAGCAGCCCGTTCGGGGCAGGGCTGGCCTACGAGCAGTACTTC
CDR3: CASSPFGAGLAYEQYF

J: TRBJ1-5
size: -
D: -
V: TRBV11-2
DNA: TGTGCCAGCAGCTTAGTAGCCGCTCAGCCCCAGCATTTT
CDR3: CASSLVAAQPQHF

J: TRBJ1-6
size: few
D: TRBD1
V: TRBV7-9
DNA: TGTGCCAGCAGCCCGGGACAGGGCGGATCACCCCTCCACTTT
CDR3: CASSPGQGGSPLHF

J: TRBJ2-7
size: few
D: TRBD1
V: TRBV12-3/TRBV12-4
DNA: TGTGCCAGCAGAGTAGGGGACAGAAAATACGAGCAGTACTTC
CDR3: CASRVGDRKYEQYF

J: TRBJ2-3
size: -
D: -
V: TRBV10-3
DNA: TGTGCCATCAGTGAGGGTCACCGAGAAGATACGCAGTATTTT
CDR3: CAISEGHREDTQYF

J: TRBJ2-2
size: once
D: -
V: TRBV6-5
DNA: TGTGCCAGCAGTCCCTCGACTAGACCCGGGGAGCTGTTTTTT
CDR3: CASSPSTRPGELFF

J: TRBJ1-1
size: -
D: -
V: TRBV7-3
DNA: TGTGCCAGCAGCTATTTCCAGGACACTGAAGCTTTCTTT
CDR3: CASSYFQDTEAFF

J: TRBJ2-3
size: -
D: -
V: TRBV9
DNA: TGTGCCAGCAGCGTTGGAGATACGCAGTATTTT
CDR3: CASSVGDTQYF

J: TRBJ2-3
size: few
D: TRBD1
V: TRBV7-2
DNA: TGTGCCAGCAGCGCCGGGACAGACCTCACAGATACGCAGTATTTT
CDR3: CASSAGTDLTDTQYF

J: TRBJ2-7
size: large
D: TRBD1
V: TRBV7-9
DNA: TGTGCCAGCAGCCGTCCAGGGGGCGAGCAGTACTTC
CDR3: CASSRPGGEQYF

J: TRBJ2-3
size: -
D: -
V: TRBV7-9
DNA: TGTGCCAGCAGCTTAGGTCGGCAGCTCACAGATACGCAGTATTTT
CDR3: CASSLGRQLTDTQYF

J: TRBJ2-4
size: -
D: TRBD2
V: TRBV20-1
DNA: TGCAGTGCTCCAGTCGGCGGGAGGGCCCGAAAAAACATTCAGTACTTC
CDR3: CSAPVGGRARKNIQYF

J: TRBJ2-2
size: -
D: -
V: TRBV20-1
DNA: TGCAGTGCTAGTGGGCCGGCCTGGGGCGGGGAGCTGTTTTTT
CDR3: CSASGPAWGGELFF

J: TRBJ2-3
size: few
D: -
V: TRBV7-2
DNA: TGTGCCAGCAGCGGTTCGAGCGGGCCGGCCCTAGCAGATACGCAGTATTTT
CDR3: CASSGSSGPALADTQYF

J: TRBJ1-1
size: few
D: -
V: TRBV5-1
DNA: TGCGCCAGCAGCTTGGAGGGGAGTGAAGCTTTCTTT
CDR3: CASSLEGSEAFF

J: TRBJ2-5
size: -
D: TRBD1
V: TRBV7-9
DNA: TGTGCCAGCAGTCGAGACAGGGGGCGCTTGGAGACCCAGTACTTC
CDR3: CASSRDRGRLETQYF

J: TRBJ2-3
size: few
D: TRBD2
V: TRBV20-1
DNA: TGCAGTGCTAGCCTCCCTAGCGGACGCACAGATACGCAGTATTTT
CDR3: CSASLPSGRTDTQYF

J: TRBJ1-1
size: -
D: TRBD1
V: TRBV30
DNA: TGTGCCTGGGATAGAAACAGGGGGGTCACTGAAGCTTTCTTT
CDR3: CAWDRNRGVTEAFF

J: TRBJ1-1
size: few
D: -
V: TRBV2
DNA: TGTGCCAGCAGTGGGAGGGGGACGGTCTCTGAAGCTTTCTTT
CDR3: CASSGRGTVSEAFF

J: TRBJ2-7
size: -
D: -
V: TRBV28
DNA: TGTGCCAGCAGTTTCCTCAGACTTAAGGTGGCCTACGAGCAGTACTTC
CDR3: CASSFLRLKVAYEQYF

J: TRBJ2-3
size: -
D: -
V: TRBV12-3/TRBV12-4
DNA: TGTGCCAGCAGTTTCCGAAAACCGGGAGTTAAAGATACGCAGTATTTT
CDR3: CASSFRKPGVKDTQYF

J: TRBJ2-2
size: few
D: TRBD1
V: TRBV10-3
DNA: TGTGCCATCAGTGAGCCGGGGACAGCGAACACCGGGGAGCTGTTTTTT
CDR3: CAISEPGTANTGELFF

J: TRBJ2-7
size: few
D: TRBD2
V: TRBV5-8
DNA: TGTGCCAGCAGATCAGCGGGAGACTACGAGCAGTACTTC
CDR3: CASRSAGDYEQYF

J: TRBJ2-7
size: once
D: TRBD1
V: TRBV2
DNA: TGTGCCGGGACAGGCAGCTACGAGCAGTACTTC
CDR3: CAGTGSYEQYF

J: TRBJ2-4
size: -
D: TRBD1
V: TRBV10-3
DNA: TGTGCCATCAGTGACCGGGACAGAAACATTCAGTACTTC
CDR3: CAISDRDRNIQYF

J: TRBJ2-2
size: -
D: TRBD2
V: TRBV12-3/TRBV12-4
DNA: TGTGCCACGGCGCGGCTAGCGGGAGGGCCGAGCGGGGAGCTGTTTTTT
CDR3: CATARLAGGPSGELFF

J: TRBJ2-3
size: -
D: TRBD1
V: TRBV24-1
DNA: TGTGCCACCAGTGATTTGAAGGGGGCGGATACGCAGTATTTT
CDR3: CATSDLKGADTQYF

J: TRBJ2-5
size: -
D: TRBD2
V: TRBV30
DNA: TGTGCCTGGAGTTCCTGGACTAGCGTAAACCAAGAGACCCAGTACTTC
CDR3: CAWSSWTSVNQETQYF

J: TRBJ2-3
size: -
D: TRBD2
V: TRBV5-6
DNA: TGTGCCAGCAGCTTGGAGACTAGCGGGACAGATACGCAGTATTTT
CDR3: CASSLETSGTDTQYF

J: TRBJ2-7
size: few
D: TRBD2
V: TRBV11-2
DNA: TGTGCCAGCAGCTCACCTCGGACTAGATCCTACGAGCAGTACTTC
CDR3: CASSSPRTRSYEQYF

J: TRBJ2-7
size: few
D: TRBD2
V: TRBV16
DNA: TGTGCCAGCAGCCAGGATACTAGCGGGACATACGAGCAGTACTTC
CDR3: CASSQDTSGTYEQYF

J: TRBJ2-2
size: few
D: TRBD2
V: TRBV5-5
DNA: TGTGCCAGCAGCTTGACTAGCGGGGAGAACACCGGGGAGCTGTTTTTT
CDR3: CASSLTSGENTGELFF

J: TRBJ2-3
size: -
D: -
V: TRBV12-3/TRBV12-4
DNA: TGTGCCAGCAGCCTACGGGTCGGCGGGGATACGCAGTATTTT
CDR3: CASSLRVGGDTQYF

J: TRBJ2-1
size: -
D: -
V: TRBV24-1
DNA: TGTGCTTCCAGTGACTCAGAAAGGAGTTACAATGAGCAGTTCTTC
CDR3: CASSDSERSYNEQFF

J: TRBJ1-4
size: few
D: -
V: TRBV7-9
DNA: TGTGCCAGCAGCTTAGGGTTTTCGCCTGCAACTAATGAAAAACTGTTTTTT
CDR3: CASSLGFSPATNEKLFF

J: TRBJ1-2
size: -
D: -
V: TRBV7-9
DNA: TGTGCCAGCAGGACAGGACCAACTAACTATGGCTACACCTTC
CDR3: CASRTGPTNYGYTF

J: TRBJ2-1
size: once
D: -
V: TRBV10-3
DNA: TGTGCCATCAGTTGGCGGGATGAGCAGTTCTTC
CDR3: CAISWRDEQFF

J: TRBJ2-3
size: few
D: -
V: TRBV24-1
DNA: TGTGCCACCAGTGAGACCGGGACGAGTAGCACAGATACGCAGTATTTT
CDR3: CATSETGTSSTDTQYF

J: TRBJ2-4
size: few
D: TRBD2
V: TRBV12-3/TRBV12-4
DNA: TGTGCCAGCAGTTTGGGGAGCGGGAGGGCCAAAAACATTCAGTACTTC
CDR3: CASSLGSGRAKNIQYF

J: TRBJ2-7
size: few
D: -
V: TRBV12-3/TRBV12-4
DNA: TGTGCCAGCAGTTTAGCGCACGAGCAGTACTTC
CDR3: CASSLAHEQYF

J: TRBJ1-1
size: few
D: TRBD1
V: TRBV5-1
DNA: TGCGCCAGCAGCCAAGGAAGGGACAGGTCCGTCATGAACACTGAAGCTTTCTTT
CDR3: CASSQGRDRSVMNTEAFF

J: TRBJ2-3
size: -
D: TRBD2
V: TRBV4-1
DNA: TGCGCCAGCAGCCAACAAGAGAGGGGACTAGCGGGAGGTTCCACAGATACGCAGTATTTT
CDR3: CASSQQERGLAGGSTDTQYF

J: TRBJ2-5
size: once
D: TRBD2
V: TRBV6-6
DNA: TGTGCCAGCAGCGCCCGCCGGACTAGGAAAGAGACCCAGTACTTC
CDR3: CASSARRTRKETQYF

J: TRBJ1-1
size: -
D: TRBD1
V: TRBV20-1
DNA: TGCAGTGCCAGCAGGGGGATAGAAGCTTTCTTT
CDR3: CSASRGIEAFF

J: TRBJ1-1
size: -
D: -
V: TRBV14
DNA: TGTGCCAGCAGTCAAGATAGGGGCTCGAGGGCTTTCTTT
CDR3: CASSQDRGSRAFF

J: TRBJ2-2
size: -
D: -
V: TRBV12-3/TRBV12-4
DNA: TGTGCCAGCAGTTTAGCTCTGGTGCGAAGGACCGGGGAGCTGTTTTTT
CDR3: CASSLALVRRTGELFF